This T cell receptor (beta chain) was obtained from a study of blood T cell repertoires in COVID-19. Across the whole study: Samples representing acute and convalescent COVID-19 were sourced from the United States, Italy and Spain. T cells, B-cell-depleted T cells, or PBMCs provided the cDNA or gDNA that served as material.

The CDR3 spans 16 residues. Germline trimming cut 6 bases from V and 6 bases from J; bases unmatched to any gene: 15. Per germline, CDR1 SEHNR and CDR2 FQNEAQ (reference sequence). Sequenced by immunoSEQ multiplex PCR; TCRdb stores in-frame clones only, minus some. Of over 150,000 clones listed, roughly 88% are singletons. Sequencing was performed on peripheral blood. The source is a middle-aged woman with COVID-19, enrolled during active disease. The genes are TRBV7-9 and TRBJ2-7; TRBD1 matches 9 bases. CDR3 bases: TGTGCCAGCAGTGAGGCAAAGCCGGGACAGGGAGTCGAGCAGTACTTC. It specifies CASSEAKPGQGVEQYF.